The present T cell receptor beta chain was sequenced within a study of PD-1 blockade in classical Hodgkin lymphoma (dated by TCRdb to about 2020). Study-level background: Nivolumab dosing was 3 mg/kg intravenously every 2 weeks, continuing until either disease progression or unacceptable toxicity. The study used TCR beta sequencing and CyTOF to define a peripheral blood immune signature of response to PD-1 blockade in classical Hodgkin lymphoma.

What the research found in general, with its limitations: Newly diagnosed patients were reported to have lower baseline TCR diversity than healthy donors, and relapsed/refractory patients were reported to have lower baseline TCR diversity still. A significant rise by C4D1 was seen in CD4+ but not CD8+ TCR diversity (p=0.0027 vs p=0.16), with the rise being most apparent in complete responders (p=0.02). Among trial patients, those achieving complete response had baseline diversity similar to that of newly diagnosed patients, while diversity was significantly lower in partial responders and progressors. Diversity was lower in patients who began nivolumab less than 1 year after ASCT, so these patients were left out of later analyses to avoid confounding by immune reconstitution. Only a single clinical trial cohort was studied, and what caused the repertoire differences, possibly disease activity or prior therapy, remained undefined.

The label giving this sample's time point can be read as: cycle 1 day 1 (C1D1), immediately before nivolumab initiation. Every trial patient had relapsed following autologous stem cell transplantation, and prior brentuximab vedotin exposure was what differed among cohorts A, B and C. CD8+ T cells were purified from thawed PBMCs by magnetic negative selection with a Miltenyi CD8+ T cell isolation kit. The trial cohort comprised some 60 patients with relapsed/refractory classical Hodgkin lymphoma whose best overall responses were complete response, partial response or progressive disease. Trial patients were treated with single-agent nivolumab in the multi-cohort phase II CheckMate 205 trial. Best overall response was determined by an independent review committee according to the 2007 International Working Group response criteria. PBMCs from the trial were collected at three points: immediately before nivolumab initiation (C1D1), and during therapy at cycle 2 day 1 and cycle 4 day 1. Peripheral blood was collected in 8 mL Vacutainer Cell Preparation Tubes, from which PBMCs were isolated by centrifugation and then cryopreserved. Purified CD4+ and CD8+ fractions were prepared only for cases where an additional PBMC sample was available. Magnetically labelled cells were removed on LS columns in a quadroMACS separator, and the flow-through was retained as the purified fraction.

Genomic DNA was isolated using the Qiagen DNeasy kit from unsorted PBMCs as well as from negatively selected CD4+ and CD8+ fractions. Amplification of TCR beta CDR3 regions was done by immunoSEQ multiplex PCR with primers that anneal to V and J segments. A synthetic immune receptor repertoire was used to minimize amplification bias, and remaining bias was computationally removed after sequencing. Per the original workflow: Custom Python scripts were used to quantify repertoire diversity as the Shannon entropy index. The unsorted, CD4+ and CD8+ repertoires were each analyzed separately, with the exception of combined analyses, where CD4+ and CD8+ sequences were merged in silico. Clonal expansion was defined as at least a 2-fold frequency increase after treatment relative to C1D1, with a pseudocount of 0.5 for undetected baseline clones. Singleton clones were defined as clones with 0 or 1 copy at C1D1, and non-singleton clones were defined as clones with 2 or more copies. By matching protein sequences in sorted samples from the same patient, clones expanded in unsorted samples were annotated as CD4+, CD8+ or unknown. Diversity changes from C1D1 to C4D1 were tested in paired samples using Wilcoxon tests. This is the immuneACCESS table as TCRdb keeps it, with only in-frame sequences that have V and J called. A part of the clones is gone; compared with another copy, unresolved V genes explain less than half, and the rest is unexplained. Clonal size and the V and J genes are those of that table, whereas D and trimming came from the DNA. The sample table holds about 28,000 clones, of which approximately 86% were seen once. Of the sample, around 6.7% is held by the ten largest clones.

With respect to this clone: Its recognized antigen is unknown. Nothing much larger sits one base from this clone, and base qualities are not available.

The source was CD8+ T cells from blood, collected at baseline. This receptor was obtained from a human donor with classical Hodgkin lymphoma.

The encoded CDR3 is CASSLLYQETQYF. The nucleotides are TGTGCCAGCAGTTTACTGTACCAAGAGACCCAGTACTTC. The V gene is TRBV27 and the J gene is TRBJ2-5; no D gene can be assigned with confidence. CDR1 and CDR2, per the germline V gene (reference sequence), are MNHEY and SMNVEV. The CDR3 goes from the cysteine to the phenylalanine over 13 residues. The retained sequence is limited to the CDR3, 39 bases, with the frame set at the first base. V drops 2 bases and J drops 0 bases, leaving 4 bases in between.